The entry that follows covers one T cell receptor beta chain sequence. What it recognizes is unknown. Sequencing was performed with immunoSEQ multiplex PCR; in TCRdb, only in-frame clones are kept and a portion is missing. The sample holds approximately 130,000 clones; roughly 91% are singletons and the top ten take around 30%. These data originate in a study of T cell responses to AZD1222 COVID-19 vaccine. Study-level points and caveats: Nearly half of spike-specific TCRs reportedly target unmutated variant regions. Among AZD1222 vaccinees, only 6 or 7 were seropositive at baseline. Increased Spike-specific TCR breadth and depth were observed after two AZD1222 doses.

This clonotype was sampled from an adult in good health. Specimen: peripheral blood, collected on day 0 of AZD1222 vaccination.

The DNA of the CDR3 is TGTGCCAGCAGCTTAGTTCTGCCGGCAGATACGCAGTATTTT. This encodes CASSLVLPADTQYF. The genes are TRBV11-2 and TRBJ2-3; D is unresolved. This CDR3 contains 14 residues. With 1 base removed from V and 4 bases from J, the gap between germline ends came to 9 bases. Germline CDR1 and CDR2: SGHAT and FQNNGV. Full variable domain (remainder filled in from reference TRBV11-2 and TRBJ2-3): EAGVAQSPRYKIIEKRQSVAFWCNPISGHATLYWYQQILGQGPKLLIQFQNNGVVDDSQLPKDRFSAERLKGVDSTLKIQPAKLEDSAVYLCASSLVLPADTQYFGPGTRLTVL.